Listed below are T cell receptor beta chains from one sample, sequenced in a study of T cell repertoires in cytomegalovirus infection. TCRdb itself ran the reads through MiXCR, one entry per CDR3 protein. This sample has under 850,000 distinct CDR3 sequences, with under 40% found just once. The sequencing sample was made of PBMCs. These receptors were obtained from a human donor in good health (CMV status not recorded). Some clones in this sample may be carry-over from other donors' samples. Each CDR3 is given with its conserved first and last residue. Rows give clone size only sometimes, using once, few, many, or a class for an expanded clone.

CDR3aa: CASSMDGESDYGYTF; j_gene: TRBJ1-2; v_gene: TRBV12-3/TRBV12-4; abundance: few
CDR3aa: CAISGTPTGANQPQHF; j_gene: TRBJ1-5; v_gene: TRBV10-3; abundance: NA
CDR3aa: CASSVETTLASYGYTF; j_gene: TRBJ1-2; v_gene: TRBV9; abundance: NA
CDR3aa: CSARDRGTGYTF; j_gene: TRBJ1-2; v_gene: TRBV20-1; abundance: NA
CDR3aa: CASSFGLGDPEAFF; j_gene: TRBJ1-1; v_gene: TRBV7-2; abundance: many
CDR3aa: CASSLSHRVFF; j_gene: TRBJ1-1; v_gene: TRBV5-1; abundance: few
CDR3aa: CSVGSGGFNQPQHF; j_gene: TRBJ1-5; v_gene: TRBV29-1; abundance: NA
CDR3aa: CASSYSGSREQYF; j_gene: TRBJ2-7; v_gene: TRBV6-5; abundance: NA
CDR3aa: CASSRGVAGGFTDTQYF; j_gene: TRBJ2-3; v_gene: TRBV7-6; abundance: few
CDR3aa: CASSLSGIEGQPQHF; j_gene: TRBJ1-5; v_gene: TRBV12-3/TRBV12-4; abundance: few
CDR3aa: CASSLWGTEDFF; j_gene: TRBJ1-1; v_gene: TRBV28; abundance: NA
CDR3aa: CSARIRGASQGAWGYTF; j_gene: TRBJ1-2; v_gene: TRBV20-1; abundance: NA
CDR3aa: CSARVPGGF; j_gene: TRBJ1-1; v_gene: TRBV20-1; abundance: NA
CDR3aa: CASGGQGAANTEAFF; j_gene: TRBJ1-1; v_gene: TRBV7-2; abundance: NA
CDR3aa: CASSIASGSSYEQYF; j_gene: TRBJ2-7; v_gene: TRBV19; abundance: few
CDR3aa: CASSLTSGRDTGELFF; j_gene: TRBJ2-2; v_gene: TRBV7-2; abundance: many
CDR3aa: CASSEKSGANVLTF; j_gene: TRBJ2-6; v_gene: TRBV12-3/TRBV12-4; abundance: NA
CDR3aa: CASSIAWMGHTEAFF; j_gene: TRBJ1-1; v_gene: TRBV19; abundance: few
CDR3aa: CASSVTAWGYEQYF; j_gene: TRBJ2-7; v_gene: TRBV7-2; abundance: NA
CDR3aa: CASTTSGGAYNEQFF; j_gene: TRBJ2-1; v_gene: TRBV28; abundance: many
CDR3aa: CASSNSGGIRSTQYF; j_gene: TRBJ2-3; v_gene: TRBV7-2; abundance: few
CDR3aa: CASSYEDSFRTDTQYF; j_gene: TRBJ2-3; v_gene: TRBV6-5; abundance: once
CDR3aa: CASSHPGPSYNSPLHF; j_gene: TRBJ1-6; v_gene: TRBV6-5; abundance: NA
CDR3aa: CSVTGGEGEKLFF; j_gene: TRBJ1-4; v_gene: TRBV29-1; abundance: NA
CDR3aa: CASSPLLGVGNIQYF; j_gene: TRBJ2-4; v_gene: TRBV12-3/TRBV12-4; abundance: once
CDR3aa: CASSRGPGEQYF; j_gene: TRBJ2-7; v_gene: TRBV11-1; abundance: many
CDR3aa: CASSPHLGTSNGNIQYF; j_gene: TRBJ2-4; v_gene: TRBV5-6; abundance: NA
CDR3aa: CASRGNSPLHF; j_gene: TRBJ1-6; v_gene: TRBV6-1; abundance: many
CDR3aa: CASSPVNNSPLHF; j_gene: TRBJ1-6; v_gene: TRBV7-2; abundance: once
CDR3aa: CAWSVGAMVAF; j_gene: TRBJ1-1; v_gene: TRBV30; abundance: NA
CDR3aa: CASSSTGSSDTQYF; j_gene: TRBJ2-3; v_gene: TRBV6-2/TRBV6-3; abundance: NA
CDR3aa: CASSELGASYEQYF; j_gene: TRBJ2-7; v_gene: TRBV25-1; abundance: few
CDR3aa: CASSFHESYEQYF; j_gene: TRBJ2-7; v_gene: TRBV7-4; abundance: few
CDR3aa: CASSPHQTVFWLFF; j_gene: TRBJ1-4; v_gene: TRBV28; abundance: NA
CDR3aa: CAWGVISYNEQFF; j_gene: TRBJ2-1; v_gene: TRBV30; abundance: NA
CDR3aa: CASSTRTGANEQYF; j_gene: TRBJ2-7; v_gene: TRBV12-3/TRBV12-4; abundance: NA
CDR3aa: CASSLDTSASNEQFF; j_gene: TRBJ2-1; v_gene: TRBV11-2; abundance: NA
CDR3aa: CASSLIRRGVGLGGTGELFF; j_gene: TRBJ2-2; v_gene: TRBV7-6; abundance: NA
CDR3aa: CSSSLLAKNITYF; j_gene: TRBJ2-4; v_gene: TRBV28; abundance: NA
CDR3aa: CASSPDRPNEKLFF; j_gene: TRBJ1-4; v_gene: TRBV7-2; abundance: many
CDR3aa: CASSLRGVRTDTQYF; j_gene: TRBJ2-3; v_gene: TRBV5-1; abundance: NA
CDR3aa: CASSHRDKALTPSGANVLTF; j_gene: TRBJ2-6; v_gene: TRBV28; abundance: few
CDR3aa: CASSEQGTSTDTQYF; j_gene: TRBJ2-3; v_gene: TRBV2; abundance: NA
CDR3aa: CASSKPGREAYEQYF; j_gene: TRBJ2-7; v_gene: TRBV12-3/TRBV12-4; abundance: few
CDR3aa: CASTTSAIIGETQYF; j_gene: TRBJ2-5; v_gene: TRBV7-6; abundance: many
CDR3aa: CASSRRDMGYTEAFF; j_gene: TRBJ1-1; v_gene: TRBV7-9; abundance: NA
CDR3aa: CSAIKRTGVVSGANVLTF; j_gene: TRBJ2-6; v_gene: TRBV20-1; abundance: NA
CDR3aa: CASSPLPGRKNTEAFF; j_gene: TRBJ1-1; v_gene: TRBV7-9; abundance: few
CDR3aa: CASSLGFAKNIQYF; j_gene: TRBJ2-4; v_gene: TRBV5-6; abundance: NA
CDR3aa: CASSLNSEGSIKIAKNIQYF; j_gene: TRBJ2-4; v_gene: TRBV7-9; abundance: NA
CDR3aa: CASSLRLTEQYF; j_gene: TRBJ2-7; v_gene: TRBV28; abundance: NA
CDR3aa: CASSIDRLAGAHNEQFF; j_gene: TRBJ2-1; v_gene: TRBV19; abundance: NA
CDR3aa: CSATYDNEQFF; j_gene: TRBJ2-1; v_gene: TRBV20-1; abundance: few
CDR3aa: CASSWDRDNEKLFF; j_gene: TRBJ1-4; v_gene: TRBV12-3/TRBV12-4; abundance: NA
CDR3aa: CASSQVEGLSNQPQHF; j_gene: TRBJ1-5; v_gene: TRBV4-1; abundance: NA
CDR3aa: CASSAGANTEAVF; j_gene: TRBJ1-1; v_gene: TRBV6-1; abundance: NA
CDR3aa: CASSLISGVGNEKLFF; j_gene: TRBJ1-4; v_gene: TRBV7-8; abundance: many